The T cell receptor beta chain described here comes from a study of shared clonotypes between healthy human individuals. About the research overall: The cohort had a couple of women and a few men, ages 18 to 49. Overall study findings and caveats: Sampling included only blood; tissue repertoires likely differ.

Turning to this clone: The antigen is undetermined.

Naivety among CD8 cells was defined by CD45RO negativity and positive CCR7 selection, thereby excluding terminally differentiated effector memory CD45RA+ cells. The donors were all Caucasian adults (living in Nashville, Tennessee). CDR1 and CDR2 from the germline V gene are SGDLS and YYNGEE. V was trimmed by 2 bases and J by 4 bases, leaving 21 bases between them. This CDR3 comprises 17 residues. As processed by the authors: ImmunoSEQ only sent back junction sequences with no quality scores, so filtering was done differently. The protocol was immunoSEQ multiplex PCR, while the TCRdb copy is restricted to in-frame clones and leaves out a portion. The V and J calls and the clone size are those of that table, but D and trimming were determined from the DNA. Of approximately 2,000,000 clones detected, 93% appear once; the ten largest clones hold under 2%.

The clonotype originates from a man aged 18 to 29 in good health. Some clones in this sample may be carry-over from other donors' samples. The sequenced sample was naive CD8+ T cells from PBMCs. This chain links TRBV9 with TRBJ1-2; D perhaps matches TRBD1 (6 bases). CDR3 coding DNA: TGTGCCAGCAGCGTTTTCGCCAAGCCCGGGACACTCTATGGCTACACCTTC. Amino acid sequence: CASSVFAKPGTLYGYTF. The whole variable domain, filled in from reference TRBV9 and TRBJ1-2, reads DSGVTQTPKHLITATGQRVTLRCSPRSGDLSVYWYQQSLDQGLQFLIQYYNGEERAKGNILERFSAQQFPDLHSELNLSSLELGDSALYFCASSVFAKPGTLYGYTFGSGTRLTVV.